The clone carrying this T cell receptor (beta chain) was detected only once. Repertoires were generated with immunoSEQ multiplex PCR, while TCRdb's copy carries only in-frame clones and drops some. Of some 160,000 clones listed, 65% to 85% were seen once; the top ten hold over 4%. This sample is drawn from a study of blood T cell repertoires in COVID-19. Study in general: Acute and convalescent COVID-19 specimens originated in the United States, Italy and Spain. Sources were T cells, B-cell-depleted T cells, or PBMCs; the material itself was cDNA or gDNA.

The CDR3 runs to 16 residues. Germline V gene data show CDR1 as SGDLS and CDR2 as YYNGEE. Germline trimming cut 4 bases from V and 4 bases from J; bases unmatched to any gene: 7. This chain uses TRBV9 with TRBJ2-7; TRBD2 matches 14 bases. Sequenced: peripheral blood. This TCR derives from a woman aged 50 to 60 with acute or convalescent COVID-19. CDR3 region: CASSPRTSGGPYEQYF. CDR3 DNA: TGTGCCAGCAGCCCCCGGACTAGCGGGGGGCCTTACGAGCAGTACTTC.